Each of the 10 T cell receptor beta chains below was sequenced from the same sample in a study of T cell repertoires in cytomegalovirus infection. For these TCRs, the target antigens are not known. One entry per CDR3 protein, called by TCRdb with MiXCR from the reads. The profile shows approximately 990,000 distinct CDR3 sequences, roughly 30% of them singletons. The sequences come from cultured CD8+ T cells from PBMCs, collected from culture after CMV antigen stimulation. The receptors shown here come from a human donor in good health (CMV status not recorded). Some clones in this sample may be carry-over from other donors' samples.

CDR3 DNA sequence: TGTGCCAGCAGCCCTTATCGGGCCACAGATACGCAGTATTTT. Residues: CASSPYRATDTQYF. This sequence joins TRBV12-3 or TRBV12-4 and TRBJ2-3; D unclear. V gave up 6 bases and J gave up 2 bases, with 12 bases separating them. The CDR3 covers 14 residues.

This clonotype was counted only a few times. The CDR3 region is CASSSNFPRQGFYQETQYF. In DNA, the CDR3 is TGTGCCAGCAGTTCGAATTTCCCCCGACAGGGGTTTTACCAAGAGACCCAGTACTTC. The J gene is TRBJ2-5, the V gene TRBV28, with TRBD1 matching 8 bases. The CDR3 has 19 residues. The germline V gene has CDR1 MDHEN and CDR2 SYDVKM. V was clipped by 4 bases and J by 0 bases; unmatched bases: 16.

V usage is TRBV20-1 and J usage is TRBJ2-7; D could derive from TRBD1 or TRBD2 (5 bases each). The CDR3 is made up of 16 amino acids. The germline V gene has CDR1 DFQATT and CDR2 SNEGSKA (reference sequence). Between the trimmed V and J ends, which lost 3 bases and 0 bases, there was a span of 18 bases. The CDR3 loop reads CSARGVGQESSYEQYV. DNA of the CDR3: TGCAGTGCTAGGGGGGTCGGGCAGGAGAGCTCCTACGAGCAGTACGTC.

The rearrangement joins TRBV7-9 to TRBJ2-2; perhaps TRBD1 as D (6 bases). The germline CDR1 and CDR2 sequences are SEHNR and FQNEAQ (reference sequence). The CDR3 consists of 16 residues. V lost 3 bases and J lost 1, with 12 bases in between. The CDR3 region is CASSFEGGQNTGELFF. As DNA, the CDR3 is TGTGCCAGCAGCTTTGAAGGGGGACAGAACACCGGGGAGCTGTTTTTT.

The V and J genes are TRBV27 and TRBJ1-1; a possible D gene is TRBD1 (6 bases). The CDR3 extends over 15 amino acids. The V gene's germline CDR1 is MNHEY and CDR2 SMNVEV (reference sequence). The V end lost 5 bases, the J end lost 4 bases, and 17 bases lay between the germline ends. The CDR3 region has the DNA TGTGCCAGCAGTCCAGGGGCCCGGGGGTCCACTGAAGCTTTCTTT. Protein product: CASSPGARGSTEAFF.

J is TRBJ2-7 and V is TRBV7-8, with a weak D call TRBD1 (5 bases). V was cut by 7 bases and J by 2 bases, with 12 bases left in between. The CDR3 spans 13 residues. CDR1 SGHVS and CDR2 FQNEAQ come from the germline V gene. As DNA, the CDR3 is TGTGCCAGCATCGCAGGGCCGACCTACGAGCAGTACTTC. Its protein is CASIAGPTYEQYF.

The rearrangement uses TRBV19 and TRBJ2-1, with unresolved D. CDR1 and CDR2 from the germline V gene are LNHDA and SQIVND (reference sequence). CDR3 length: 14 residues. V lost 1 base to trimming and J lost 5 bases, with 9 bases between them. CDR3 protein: CASSIAASNNEQFF. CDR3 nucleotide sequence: TGTGCCAGTAGTATAGCGGCCTCTAACAATGAGCAGTTCTTC.

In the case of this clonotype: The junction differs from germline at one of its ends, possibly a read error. CDR3 region: CASSYPLGGGAF. CDR3 DNA: TGTGCCAGCAGTTACCCTCTGGGAGGGGGGGCCTTC. V and J are TRBV6-8 and TRBJ2-1; TRBD2 is a possible D gene (7 bases). Germline V lookup: CDR1 MNHGY, CDR2 SAAAGT. The CDR3 sequence is 12 residues long.

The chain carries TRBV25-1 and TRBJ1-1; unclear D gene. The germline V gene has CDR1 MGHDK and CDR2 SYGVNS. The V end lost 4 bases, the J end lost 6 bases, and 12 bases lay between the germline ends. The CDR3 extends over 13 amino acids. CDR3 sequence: CASSGGKGPEAFF. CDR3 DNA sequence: TGTGCCAGCAGTGGAGGCAAAGGCCCTGAAGCTTTCTTT.

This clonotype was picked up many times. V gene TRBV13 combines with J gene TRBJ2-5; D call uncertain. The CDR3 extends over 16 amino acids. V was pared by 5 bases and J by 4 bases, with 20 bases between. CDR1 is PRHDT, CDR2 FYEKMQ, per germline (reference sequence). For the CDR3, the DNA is TGTGCCAGCAGCGGGCGAAGAACACGCGAAGGAGAGACCCAGTACTTC. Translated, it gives CASSGRRTREGETQYF. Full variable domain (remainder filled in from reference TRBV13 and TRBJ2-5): AAGVIQSPRHLIKEKRETATLKCYPIPRHDTVYWYQQGPGQDPQFLISFYEKMQSDKGSIPDRFSAQQFSDYHSELNMSSLELGDSALYFCASSGRRTREGETQYFGPGTRLLVL.